In this sample, the clone carrying this T cell receptor (beta chain) turned up many times. Its antigen is currently unknown. MiXCR, run by TCRdb on the reads, gives a single entry per CDR3 protein. Of around 800,000 distinct CDR3 sequences in the sample, about 31% were seen once. The sample originates from a study of T cell repertoires in cytomegalovirus infection. Whole-study findings and limits: Carriers of CMV and the relevant HLA type were discriminated by public TCR beta frequency.

The CDR3 covers 18 residues. The germline gives CDR1 SGHVS, CDR2 FQNEAQ. V shed 5 bases and J shed 0 bases, with 22 bases lying between them. The input for sequencing was cultured CD8+ T cells from PBMCs, taken from culture after CMV antigen stimulation. This rearrangement joins TRBV7-8 to TRBJ1-1; tentative D call: TRBD1 (5 bases). This sequence was found in a human donor in good health (CMV status not recorded). Some clones in this sample may be carry-over from other donors' samples. The CDR3 DNA follows: TGTGCCAGCAGCCCCTTTGGAGGGGCCCATTCAATGAACACTGAAGCTTTCTTT. Translating it yields CASSPFGGAHSMNTEAFF.